These T cell receptor beta chains were read from a single sample in a study of T-cell memory formation after mild COVID-19. A single record per CDR3 protein comes from TCRdb applying MiXCR to the 5' RACE reads. The sample consists of roughly 110,000 distinct CDR3 sequences, over 10% of them appearing once. What was sequenced was PBMCs or a T cell subset sorted from them (not recorded which). Receptors were obtained from an adult woman who had mild COVID-19 (a few samples of this study predate the infection). Cell type and time point are not known. The CDR3 runs from the conserved cysteine through the conserved F or W. The order of the fields is V gene, D gene, J gene, CDR3 length, clone size, CDR3 DNA, CDR3 protein. The D gene is left open where the match is weak. A clone size is listed for some rows: how often the clone was seen (once, few, many), or a class if it is expanded.

>TRBV27|.|TRBJ2-7|11|few
TGTGCCAGCACCGGGGTGTACGAGCAGTACTTC
CASTGVYEQYF
>TRBV6-4|.|TRBJ1-2|12|few
TGTGCCAGCAGTGACTCTCATGGTGGCTACACCTTC
CASSDSHGGYTF
>TRBV2|TRBD1|TRBJ2-5|17|.
TGTGCCAGCAGGGTCCCGAGGGACAGCACCCCCGAGGAGACCCAGTACTTC
CASRVPRDSTPEETQYF
>TRBV13|.|TRBJ2-5|14|.
TGTGCCAGCACCTATGAGGGGGGGCGAGAGACCCAGTACTTC
CASTYEGGRETQYF
>TRBV7-3|.|TRBJ2-3|15|few
TGTGCCAGCCGCCAGGGGGAGGCTAGCACAGATACGCAGTATTTT
CASRQGEASTDTQYF
>TRBV27|.|TRBJ2-7|14|.
TGTGCCAGCAGTTTATTTTGGGGGGCCTACGAGCAGTACTTC
CASSLFWGAYEQYF
>TRBV7-8|.|TRBJ2-7|14|.
TGTGCCAGCAGCTTCGGAGGGGTCGGCTACGAGCAGTACTTC
CASSFGGVGYEQYF
>TRBV5-1|.|TRBJ2-6|17|few
TGCGCCAGCAGCTTGCACCAGGGACTCTCTGGGGCCAACGTCCTGACTTTC
CASSLHQGLSGANVLTF
>TRBV4-1|TRBD1|TRBJ1-1|17|few
TGCGCCAGCAGCTACACCGGGACAGGCCTTATGAACACTGAAGCTTTCTTT
CASSYTGTGLMNTEAFF
>TRBV11-2|TRBD1|TRBJ1-1|15|few
TGTGCCAGCAGCTTACTCGGACAGGGGAACACTGAAGCTTTCTTT
CASSLLGQGNTEAFF
>TRBV7-8|.|TRBJ2-3|16|.
TGTGCCAGCAGCTTAAACGGGGGCGCACGTATGGATACGCAGTATTTT
CASSLNGGARMDTQYF
>TRBV6-5|.|TRBJ2-1|14|few
TGTGCCAGCGGTTTTTTGAGCTCCTACAATGAGCAGTTCTTC
CASGFLSSYNEQFF
>TRBV7-2|.|TRBJ2-3|12|few
TGTGCCAGCAGCTTTGGGGAAGATACGCAGTATTTT
CASSFGEDTQYF
>TRBV7-8|TRBD2|TRBJ2-7|17|.
TGTGCCAGCAGCCACGGGACTAGCGTACTTGTAGCCTACGAGCAGTACTTC
CASSHGTSVLVAYEQYF
>TRBV7-9|.|TRBJ2-7|15|many
TGTGCCAGCAGCTTAGAGGGTTGGGACGGCCCCGAGCAGTACTTC
CASSLEGWDGPEQYF
>TRBV5-1|TRBD1|TRBJ2-5|15|few
TGCGCCAGCAGCTTCAGTCAGGGGGTTCCGGAGACCCAGTACTTC
CASSFSQGVPETQYF
>TRBV7-7|.|TRBJ2-2|14|few
TGTGCCTCCAAGCCGGGACAGAACACCGGGGAGCTGTTTTTT
CASKPGQNTGELFF
>TRBV24-1|.|TRBJ2-6|13|.
TGTACCACCAGTTCAGGTGGGGCCAACGTCCTGACTTTC
CTTSSGGANVLTF
>TRBV20-1|.|TRBJ2-1|14|.
TGCAGTGCTAGAGCCGACCAGGGAAGGAATGAGCAGTTCTTC
CSARADQGRNEQFF